This entry lists 6 T cell receptor beta chains sequenced from one sample in a study of shared clonotypes between healthy human individuals. Measured with immunoSEQ multiplex PCR; TCRdb has only the in-frame clones, and not every one. The sample yields roughly 2,300,000 clones, 80% to 95% seen once. The specimen was naive CD4+ T cells from PBMCs. Stated subset: CD45RA+ positively selected. These receptors all come from a man between 18 and 29 years old in good health. Some clones in this sample may be carry-over from other donors' samples.

The gene calls are TRBV18 and TRBJ2-5; 16 nucleotides match TRBD2. This CDR3 has 17 amino acids. Germline assignment: CDR1 KGHSH and CDR2 LQKENI. With 3 bases clipped from V and 5 bases from J, the junction kept 6 bases outside the gene matches. The CDR3 here is CASSPPGLAGGQETQYF. DNA of the CDR3: TGTGCCAGCTCACCTCCGGGACTAGCGGGAGGGCAGGAGACCCAGTACTTC.

This chain joins TRBV20-1 and TRBJ2-3; D not resolved. The CDR3 totals 11 residues. CDR1 and CDR2 (germline): DFQATT, SNEGSKA (reference sequence). The CDR3 DNA is TGCACCTATACTGGTGGGGATGCGCAGTATTTT. Its translation is CTYTGGDAQYF.

This clone was counted once. The chain uses TRBV13 and TRBJ2-5; the D gene is possibly TRBD2 (5 bases). V was shortened by 1 base and J by 5 bases, with 14 bases between the two germline ends. CDR3 length: 15 residues. Germline CDR1 and CDR2: PRHDT and FYEKMQ (reference sequence). DNA of the CDR3: TGTGCCAGCAGCTTAGTCGGCAGGACTGACGAGACCCAGTACTTC. This codes for CASSLVGRTDETQYF.

The chain has TRBV9 and TRBJ1-4; D is perhaps TRBD1 (5 bases). This CDR3 has 16 residues. The germline V gene has CDR1 SGDLS and CDR2 YYNGEE. V gave up 3 bases and J gave up 5 bases, with 17 bases separating them. This CDR3 reads CASSAFPGLQNEKLFF. CDR3 nucleotide sequence: TGTGCCAGCAGCGCCTTCCCAGGGCTCCAGAATGAAAAACTGTTTTTT.

With regard to this clone: Other DNA sequences from this sample encode an identical CDR3 as well. The CDR3 protein is CASRTSGNTGELFF. The CDR3 DNA is TGTGCCAGCAGGACTAGCGGCAACACCGGGGAGCTGTTTTTT. V gene TRBV6-6 combines with J gene TRBJ2-2, with TRBD2 identical over 9 bases. Germline values: CDR1 MNHNY, CDR2 SVGAGI (reference sequence). The CDR3 contains 14 residues. The J segment lost 2 bases and the V segment lost 6 bases, leaving 1 base of the junction unmatched.

The chain is built from TRBV12-5 and TRBJ1-1; D is ambiguous. Germline values: CDR1 LGHNT, CDR2 FRNRAP. This CDR3 spans 14 amino acids. V shed 6 bases and J shed 10 bases, with 21 bases lying between them. The CDR3 nucleotides read TGTGCTAGTGGGCCAAACCTAGGAATTTACGGAGCTTTCTTT. Its translation is CASGPNLGIYGAFF.